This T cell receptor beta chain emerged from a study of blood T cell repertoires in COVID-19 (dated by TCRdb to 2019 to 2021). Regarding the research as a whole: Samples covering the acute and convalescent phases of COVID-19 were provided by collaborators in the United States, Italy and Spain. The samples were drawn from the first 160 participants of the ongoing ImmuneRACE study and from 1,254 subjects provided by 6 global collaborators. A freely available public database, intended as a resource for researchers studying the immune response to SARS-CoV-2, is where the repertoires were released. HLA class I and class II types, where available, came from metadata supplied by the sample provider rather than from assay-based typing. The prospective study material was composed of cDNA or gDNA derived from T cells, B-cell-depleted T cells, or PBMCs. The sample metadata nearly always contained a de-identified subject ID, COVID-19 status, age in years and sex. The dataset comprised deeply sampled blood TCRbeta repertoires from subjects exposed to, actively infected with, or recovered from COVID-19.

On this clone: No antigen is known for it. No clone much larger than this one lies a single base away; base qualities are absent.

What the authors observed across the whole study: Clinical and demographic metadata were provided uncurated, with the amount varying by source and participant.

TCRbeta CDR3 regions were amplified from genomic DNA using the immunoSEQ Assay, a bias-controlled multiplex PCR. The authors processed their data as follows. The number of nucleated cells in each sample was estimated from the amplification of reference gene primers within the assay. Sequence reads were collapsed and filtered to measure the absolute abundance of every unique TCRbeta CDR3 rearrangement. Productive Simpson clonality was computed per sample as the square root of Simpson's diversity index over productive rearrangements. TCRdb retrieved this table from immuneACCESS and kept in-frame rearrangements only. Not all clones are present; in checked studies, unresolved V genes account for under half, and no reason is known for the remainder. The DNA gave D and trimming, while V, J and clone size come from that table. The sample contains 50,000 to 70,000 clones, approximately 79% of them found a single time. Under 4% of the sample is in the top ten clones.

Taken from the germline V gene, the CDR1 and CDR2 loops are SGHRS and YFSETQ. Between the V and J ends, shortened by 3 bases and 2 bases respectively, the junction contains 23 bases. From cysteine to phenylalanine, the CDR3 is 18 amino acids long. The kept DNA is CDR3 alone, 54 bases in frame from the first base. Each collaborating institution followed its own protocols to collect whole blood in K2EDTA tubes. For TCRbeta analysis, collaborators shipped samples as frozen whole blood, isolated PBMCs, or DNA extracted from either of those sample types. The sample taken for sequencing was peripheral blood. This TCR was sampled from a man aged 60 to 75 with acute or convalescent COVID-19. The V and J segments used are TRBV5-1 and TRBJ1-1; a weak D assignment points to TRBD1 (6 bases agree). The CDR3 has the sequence CASSSLMTGSGLNTEAFF. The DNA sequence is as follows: TGCGCCAGCAGCTCACTAATGACAGGCTCGGGATTAAACACTGAAGCTTTCTTT.